Sequencing of this T cell receptor (beta chain) was carried out in a study of blood T cell repertoires in COVID-19. Study information: In each case, the material was cDNA or gDNA derived from T cells, B-cell-depleted T cells, or PBMCs.

This CDR3 region has 16 residues. Study processing details: Reference gene primers were amplified, and this amplification served to estimate nucleated cell counts. The protocol was immunoSEQ multiplex PCR, while the TCRdb copy is restricted to in-frame clones and leaves out a portion. That table furnishes V, J and clone size, whereas the DNA furnished D and trimming. This table holds some 70,000 clones, 80% to 90% found once. Sequenced: peripheral blood. The receptor was derived from a woman aged 60 to 75 with acute or convalescent COVID-19. V gene TRBV7-5 combines with J gene TRBJ2-2; no check of the table's D call, TRBD1, against the DNA was made. TRBV7-5 is a recognized pseudogene. The CDR3 DNA sequence: TGTGCCAGAAGCTTAGCGTGGACAGGGAACACCGGGGAGCTGTTTTTT. Amino acid sequence: CARSLAWTGNTGELFF.